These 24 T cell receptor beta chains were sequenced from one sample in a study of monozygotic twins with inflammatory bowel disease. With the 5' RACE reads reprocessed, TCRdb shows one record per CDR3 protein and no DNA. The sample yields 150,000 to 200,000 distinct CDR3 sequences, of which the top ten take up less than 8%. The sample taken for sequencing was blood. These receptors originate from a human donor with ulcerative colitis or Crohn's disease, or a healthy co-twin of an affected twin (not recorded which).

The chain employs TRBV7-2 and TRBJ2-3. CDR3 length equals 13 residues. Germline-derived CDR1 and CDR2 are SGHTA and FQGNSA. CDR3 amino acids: CATSPILADTQYF.

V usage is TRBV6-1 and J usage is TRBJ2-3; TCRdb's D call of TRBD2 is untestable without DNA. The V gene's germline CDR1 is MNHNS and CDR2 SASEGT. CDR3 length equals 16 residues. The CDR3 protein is CASSVASGGALNTQYF.

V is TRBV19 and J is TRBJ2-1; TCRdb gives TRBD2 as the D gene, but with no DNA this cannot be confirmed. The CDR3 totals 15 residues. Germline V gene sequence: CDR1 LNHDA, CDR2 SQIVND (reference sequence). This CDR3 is CASGREASTYNEQFF. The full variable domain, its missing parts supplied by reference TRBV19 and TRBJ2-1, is DGGITQSPKYLFRKEGQNVTLSCEQNLNHDAMYWYRQDPGQGLRLIYYSQIVNDFQKGDIAEGYSVSREKKESFPLTVTSAQKNPTAFYLCASGREASTYNEQFFGPGTRLTVL.

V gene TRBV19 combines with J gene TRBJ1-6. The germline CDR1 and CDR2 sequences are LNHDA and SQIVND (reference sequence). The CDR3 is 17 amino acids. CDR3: CASSEPRASSYNSPLHF.

The CDR3 loop reads CASRQGNQPQHF. V and J are TRBV27 and TRBJ1-5; TCRdb calls TRBD1, which cannot be checked without DNA. The CDR3 length is 12 residues. Germline V gene data show CDR1 as MNHEY and CDR2 as SMNVEV (reference sequence).

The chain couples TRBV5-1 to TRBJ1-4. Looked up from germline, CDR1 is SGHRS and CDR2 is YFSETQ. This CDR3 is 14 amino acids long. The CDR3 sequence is CASSSGRVNEKLFF.

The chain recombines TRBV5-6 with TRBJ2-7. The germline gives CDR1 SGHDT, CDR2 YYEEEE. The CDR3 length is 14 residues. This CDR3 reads CASSWSVPFSEQYF.

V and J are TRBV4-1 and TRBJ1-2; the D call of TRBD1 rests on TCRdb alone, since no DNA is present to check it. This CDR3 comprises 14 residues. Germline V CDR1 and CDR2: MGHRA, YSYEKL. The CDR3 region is CASSQVTGGGGYTF.

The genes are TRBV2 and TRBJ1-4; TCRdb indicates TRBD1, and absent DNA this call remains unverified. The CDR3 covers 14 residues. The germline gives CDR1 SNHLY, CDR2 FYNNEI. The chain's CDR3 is CASSVQGANEKLFF.

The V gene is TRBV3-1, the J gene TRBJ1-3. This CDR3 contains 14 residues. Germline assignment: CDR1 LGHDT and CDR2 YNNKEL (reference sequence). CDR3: CASSQVDSGNTIYF.

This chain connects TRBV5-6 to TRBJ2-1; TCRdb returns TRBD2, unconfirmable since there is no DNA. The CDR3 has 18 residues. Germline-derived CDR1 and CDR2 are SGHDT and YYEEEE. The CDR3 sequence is CASSLGPGLAGGHNEQFF.

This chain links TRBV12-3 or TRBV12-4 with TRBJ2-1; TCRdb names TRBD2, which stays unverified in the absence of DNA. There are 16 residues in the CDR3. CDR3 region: CASRLGAAGSRNEQFF.

The CDR3 here is CSARGGGEARNEQYF. The chain joins TRBV20-1 to TRBJ2-7; TCRdb's assignment of TRBD2 cannot be checked, as there is no DNA. Germline V gene sequence: CDR1 DFQATT, CDR2 SNEGSKA (reference sequence). CDR3 size: 15 residues.

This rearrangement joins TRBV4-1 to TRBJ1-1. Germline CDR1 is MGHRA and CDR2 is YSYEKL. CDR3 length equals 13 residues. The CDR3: CASSHSGTTEAFF.

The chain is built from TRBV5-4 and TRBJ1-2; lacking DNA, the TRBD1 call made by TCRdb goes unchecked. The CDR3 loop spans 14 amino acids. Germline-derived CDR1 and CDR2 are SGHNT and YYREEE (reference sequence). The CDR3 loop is CASSLGQGGNGYTF.

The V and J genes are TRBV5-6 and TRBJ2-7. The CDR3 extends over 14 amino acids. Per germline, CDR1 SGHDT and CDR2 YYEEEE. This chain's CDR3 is CASSLTGVSYEQYF.

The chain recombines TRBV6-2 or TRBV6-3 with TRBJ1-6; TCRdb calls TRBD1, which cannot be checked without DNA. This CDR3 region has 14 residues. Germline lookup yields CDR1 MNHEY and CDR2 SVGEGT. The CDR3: CASRPGQGGSPLHF.

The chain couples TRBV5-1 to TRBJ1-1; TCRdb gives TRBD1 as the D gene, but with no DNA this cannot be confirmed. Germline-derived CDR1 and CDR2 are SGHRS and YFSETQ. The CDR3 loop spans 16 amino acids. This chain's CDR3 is CASSIDSTGGNTEAFF.

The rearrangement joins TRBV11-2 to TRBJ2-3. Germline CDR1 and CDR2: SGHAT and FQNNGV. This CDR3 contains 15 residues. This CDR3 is CASSLDPSYGDTQYF.

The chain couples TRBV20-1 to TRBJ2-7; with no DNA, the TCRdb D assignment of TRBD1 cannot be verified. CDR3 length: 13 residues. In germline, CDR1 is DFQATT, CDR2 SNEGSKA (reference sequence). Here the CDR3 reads CSARAGKRYEQYF.

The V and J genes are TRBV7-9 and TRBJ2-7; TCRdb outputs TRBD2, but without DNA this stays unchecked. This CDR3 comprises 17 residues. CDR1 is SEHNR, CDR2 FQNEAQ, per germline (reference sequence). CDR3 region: CASSSPLAGGNSYEQYF.

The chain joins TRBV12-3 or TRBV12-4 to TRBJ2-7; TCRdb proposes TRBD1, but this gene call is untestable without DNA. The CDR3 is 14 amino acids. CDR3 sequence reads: CASSLMTDYYEQYF.

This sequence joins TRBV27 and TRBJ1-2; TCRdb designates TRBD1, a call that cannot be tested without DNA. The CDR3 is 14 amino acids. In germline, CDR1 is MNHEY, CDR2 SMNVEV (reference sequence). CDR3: CASRRQGGDYGYTF.

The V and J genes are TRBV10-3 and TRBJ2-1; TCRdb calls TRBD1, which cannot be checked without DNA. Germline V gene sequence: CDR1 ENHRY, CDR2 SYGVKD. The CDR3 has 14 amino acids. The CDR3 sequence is CASRGGSSYNEQFF.